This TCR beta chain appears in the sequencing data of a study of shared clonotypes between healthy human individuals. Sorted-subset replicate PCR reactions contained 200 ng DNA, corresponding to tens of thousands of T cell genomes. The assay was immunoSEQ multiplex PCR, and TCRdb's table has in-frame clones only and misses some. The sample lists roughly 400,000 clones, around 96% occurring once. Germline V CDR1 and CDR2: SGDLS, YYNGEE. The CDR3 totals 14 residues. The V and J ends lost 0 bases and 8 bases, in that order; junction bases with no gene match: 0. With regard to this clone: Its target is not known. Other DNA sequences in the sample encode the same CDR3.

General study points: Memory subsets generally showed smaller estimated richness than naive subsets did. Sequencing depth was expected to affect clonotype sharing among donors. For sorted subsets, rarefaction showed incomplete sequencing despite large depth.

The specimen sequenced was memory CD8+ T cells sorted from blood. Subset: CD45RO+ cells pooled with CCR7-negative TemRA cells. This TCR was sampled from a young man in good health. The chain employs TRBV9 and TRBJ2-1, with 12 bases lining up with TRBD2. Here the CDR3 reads CASSVGLAGDEQFF. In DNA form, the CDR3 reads TGTGCCAGCAGCGTAGGACTAGCGGGAGATGAGCAGTTCTTC.